What follows is one T cell receptor (beta chain) and its context. The sample holds many counts of this clonotype. It lacks a known antigen. There are no base qualities to consult, and no much larger clone falls within one base. For sequencing, an Illumina HiSeq 2500 was employed. Quantitative 5'-RACE with molecular barcodes was the method used to prepare the TCR beta libraries. The authors' analysis ran thus. A new computational method based on a probabilistic model of VDJ rearrangement was used to identify disease-linked TCR variants. Using fastp at Q25 and MiXCR, TCRdb reprocessed the public reads and kept productive beta chains. When rows share a CDR3 protein, they turn into one entry using the most common DNA and genes. TCRdb assigned the V and J calls; the authors' analysis was not used. In this sample the table shows just under 95,000 distinct CDR3 sequences, around 9.4% of which occur a single time. The ten largest clones represent 5.1% of the sample.

This sample was included in a study of CD8 T cells in ankylosing spondylitis (dated by TCRdb to about 2017). Study-level background: The study profiled T cell receptor beta repertoires in healthy donors and ankylosing spondylitis patients to find disease-linked TCR variants. In total, the full study cohort was made up of nearly 110 healthy donors and 25 to 30 ankylosing spondylitis patients. Peripheral blood was sampled, and synovial fluid was additionally collected from ankylosing spondylitis patients. The full study reports these points: Significant enrichment of the disease-linked clones was reported in matched synovial fluid samples from ankylosing spondylitis patients. Some motif variants were previously reported in synovial fluid and blood of reactive arthritis patients, suggesting common disease-initiation mechanisms. The disease-linked clones had a CD8+ phenotype and were found at relatively low frequencies in peripheral blood. Blood from ankylosing spondylitis patients appeared to be characterized by a TCR beta motif composed of several highly homologous amino acid variants.

V gives up 8 bases and J gives up 7 bases, and the segment between their germline ends measures 12 bases. The CDR1 and CDR2 encoded by the germline V gene are SQVTM and ANQGSEA. The CDR3 spans 11 residues, from the cysteine through the phenylalanine. Just the 33-base CDR3 DNA is kept, in frame starting at base 1. Sequencing input: blood, either unsorted or a sorted T cell fraction (not recorded which). The V and J genes are TRBV29-1 and TRBJ2-1; no D gene is confidently identified. The TCR sequence derives from a male donor with ankylosing spondylitis or in good health (not recorded which). The sequenced DNA is TGCAGCTCCACCCTGGTTAATGAGCAGTTCTTC. The resulting protein is CSSTLVNEQFF.